Many counts were recorded for the clone carrying this T cell receptor (beta chain). Primers used in a second PCR of roughly 6 to 12 cycles were a sample-barcoded 5' primer and a J-beta primer mix. TCRdb reprocessed the 5' RACE reads via MiXCR and lists one record per CDR3 protein. Here the sample spans fewer than 900,000 distinct CDR3 sequences, roughly 50% being singletons. These data originate in a study of blood T cells in healthy people across ages. This CDR3 comprises 14 residues. Trimming took 1 base from V and 3 from J, leaving 8 bases between them. CDR1 and CDR2 (germline): SGHAT, FQNNGV. V gene TRBV11-2 combines with J gene TRBJ2-3; D not certain. This TCR was recovered from a woman aged 55-75 years in good health. Sequencing was done on a sample of blood. CDR3 sequence: CASSLGGPTDTQYF. The CDR3, as DNA: TGTGCCAGCAGCTTAGGCGGACCGACAGATACGCAGTATTTT.